This T cell receptor (beta chain) was recorded in a study of T cells after yellow fever vaccination. Overall study findings and caveats: Although the secondary response was weaker, it peaked faster, at day 5 versus 15.

CDR1 MNHEY and CDR2 SVGAGI come from the germline V gene. V was pared by 7 bases and J by 4 bases, with 7 bases between. The CDR3 extends over 11 amino acids. As to this clonotype: Its specificity is unknown.

TCRdb re-called the 5' RACE reads through MiXCR, storing one row per CDR3 protein. There are hundreds of thousands of distinct CDR3 sequences in the sample; approximately 4% occur only once, and approximately 25% lies in the top ten. This specimen was PBMCs, taken 5 days after the yellow fever booster vaccination. The receptor comes from a man aged 18 to 29 who received the YFV17D yellow fever vaccine. V usage is TRBV6-5 and J usage is TRBJ1-2; D perhaps matches TRBD1 (6 bases). The CDR3 DNA reads TGTGCCAGCACCAGGGGCTATGGCTACACCTTC. Translated: CASTRGYGYTF.